This is a list of T cell receptor beta chains from one sample in a study of cytomegalovirus exposure and HLA in healthy donors. Sequencing used immunoSEQ multiplex PCR; TCRdb keeps in-frame clones, though not all of them. The sample lists over 95,000 clones, approximately 76% occurring once. The sample was PBMCs. Every receptor here comes from a man in his forties in good health and CMV-seronegative. Both conserved end residues are part of each CDR3.

TRBV5-4,TRBJ1-1,CASSLDRFLGRNTEAFF
TRBV7-6,TRBJ2-7,CASSLALASGTYEQYF
TRBV2,TRBJ2-5,CARARENQETQYF
TRBV7-8,TRBJ2-1,CASSKEGLQQNEQFF
TRBV19,TRBJ1-6,CASSPAWGTGSSPLHF
TRBV7-9,TRBJ2-5,CSSLGQGWRTQYF
TRBV28,TRBJ2-7,CASSFDGTGAYEQYF
TRBV19,TRBJ1-2,CASSQQGGYTF
TRBV10-3,TRBJ1-2,CAISGNANYGYTF
TRBV9,TRBJ2-1,CASSVGSGNEQFF
TRBV20-1,TRBJ1-6,CSASPLGALHF
TRBV5-6,TRBJ1-5,CASSLGGGDYQPQHF
TRBV5-6,TRBJ2-5,CASSLASGGEIQETQYF
TRBV2,NA,CASSGQTYEQYF
TRBV19,TRBJ2-1,CASRTSGGSYNEQFF
TRBV18,NA,CASSPLPGTGGFYEQYF
TRBV11-2,TRBJ1-2,CASSSPGRALTF
TRBV5-6,TRBJ1-6,CASSFPGQRSYNSPLHF
TRBV9,TRBJ1-6,CASSEYRGQNSPLHF
TRBV6-6,TRBJ1-3,CASSYPSSGNTIYF
TRBV4-1,TRBJ2-1,CASSQDRWGRTNEQFF
TRBV5-6,TRBJ2-7,CASSWGLAGPYEQYF
TRBV27,TRBJ2-7,CASSLSGLAGVFSYEQYF
TRBV15,TRBJ2-5,CATSRDRKKGVRQETQYF
TRBV27,TRBJ2-5,CASSLSGGGETQYF
TRBV27,TRBJ2-7,CASSPWDRPHEQYF
TRBV7-9,TRBJ2-7,CASSLPRHPYEQYF
TRBV6-5,TRBJ2-7,CASSRRDRNYEQYF
TRBV4-3,TRBJ2-3,CASSQEARQSTDTQYF
TRBV27,TRBJ2-3,CASRGLGGRDTQYF
TRBV29-1,TRBJ2-7,CSIMKGGIGGEQYF
TRBV11-2,TRBJ2-7,CASSFLWVYDRSYEQYF
TRBV25-1,TRBJ2-7,CARRIAAYEQYF
TRBV30,TRBJ2-7,CAWTSLTGGGNEQYF
TRBV7-9,TRBJ1-4,CASSLGPQATNEKLFF
TRBV14,TRBJ2-1,CASSRNPGGLYNEQFF
TRBV5-1,TRBJ2-7,CASSPRGGNYEQYF
TRBV29-1,TRBJ1-2,CSVEGTGPTSYGYTF
TRBV7-9,NA,CASSLEGVGAYEQYF
TRBV10-3,TRBJ2-3,CAISGDGGERGGPAQYF
TRBV7-2,TRBJ2-1,CASSRTLSGGVNEQFF
TRBV6-5,NA,CASSYSRTGLSYEQYF
TRBV6-6,TRBJ2-3,CASSYPTGSDTQYF
TRBV10-1,TRBJ2-5,CASSGPGVTGQETQYF
TRBV5-8,TRBJ2-7,CASSSIGSSYEQYF
TRBV28,TRBJ2-3,CASSFLSGTNTQYF
TRBV28,TRBJ1-5,CATSLGQRQPQHF
TRBV28,TRBJ2-1,CASSRTSGRAWDEQFF
TRBV11-2,TRBJ2-5,CASSLGAQETQYF
TRBV5-5,TRBJ2-7,CASSLQSRVYPYEQYF